This T cell receptor beta chain is drawn from a study of CD8+CD57+ T cells in acquired aplastic anemia. Study-wide context: DNA recovered from sorted CD4+ and CD8+ cells had a mean of around 3.2 ug.

V was shortened by 6 bases and J by 4 bases, with 15 bases between the two germline ends. This CDR3 is 14 amino acids long. Germline V lookup: CDR1 MNHNS, CDR2 SASEGT. At least ten counts were recorded for this clonotype. Genomic DNA was employed as the template in profiling TCR beta VDJ and CDR3. TCRdb fed the reads into MiXCR, producing one record per CDR3 protein. The profile covers around 200,000 distinct CDR3 sequences, with 45% to 60% appearing a single time and 10% to 15% taken by the ten largest. Patients chosen for sequencing had CD8+CD57+ cells that had expanded, as shown by flow cytometry. This rearrangement joins TRBV6-1 to TRBJ1-2; TRBD1 is a possible D gene (5 bases). This receptor was taken from a human donor with aplastic anemia. The material sequenced was sorted CD4+, CD8+, or CD8+CD57+ T cells (not recorded which) from PBMCs. DNA for the CDR3: TGTGCCAGCAGCCCGGGACCGGTGGGCTATGGCTACACCTTC. Encoded protein: CASSPGPVGYGYTF.